The clone carrying this T cell receptor beta chain was seen ten or more times. TCRdb re-called the 5' RACE reads with MiXCR, one entry per CDR3 protein. The sample comprises about 130,000 distinct CDR3 sequences, 12% to 15% of which are singletons, and about 3% rests with the top ten. The sample belongs to a study of CD8 T cells in ankylosing spondylitis. V was clipped by 5 bases and J by 5 bases; unmatched bases: 4. In germline, CDR1 is SGHTA, CDR2 FQGNSA. CDR3 length: 14 amino acids. The chain carries TRBV7-2 and TRBJ2-5; 11 bases fit TRBD1. The sample was blood, either unsorted or a sorted T cell fraction (not recorded which). This TCR was recovered from a female donor with ankylosing spondylitis or in good health (not recorded which). The CDR3 DNA reads TGTGCCAGCAGCCCGGACAGGGGGCAGGAGACCCAGTACTTC. Translated: CASSPDRGQETQYF.